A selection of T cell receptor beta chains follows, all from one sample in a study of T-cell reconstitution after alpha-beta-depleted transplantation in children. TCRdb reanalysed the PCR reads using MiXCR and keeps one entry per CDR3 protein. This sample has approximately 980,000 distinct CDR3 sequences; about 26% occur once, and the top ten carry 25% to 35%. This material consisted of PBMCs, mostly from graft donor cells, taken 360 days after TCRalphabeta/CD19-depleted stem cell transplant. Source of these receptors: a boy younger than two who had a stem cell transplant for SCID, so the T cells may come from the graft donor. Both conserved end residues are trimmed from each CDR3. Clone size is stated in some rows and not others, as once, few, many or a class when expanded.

CDR3aa: SAPSGGASEQY
len: 11
v_gene: TRBV20-1
abundance: few

CDR3aa: ASSLRDRGSTGANVLT
len: 16
v_gene: TRBV7-3
abundance: .

CDR3aa: ASSQSGGRGRYT
len: 12
v_gene: TRBV6-1
abundance: .

CDR3aa: ASSFWGAVYNEQF
len: 13
v_gene: TRBV12-3/TRBV12-4
abundance: few

CDR3aa: SAPDIRGASGELF
len: 13
v_gene: TRBV20-1
abundance: few

CDR3aa: ASSFSQGMSTEAF
len: 13
v_gene: TRBV5-1
abundance: few

CDR3aa: SARERGLGTEAF
len: 12
v_gene: TRBV20-1
abundance: .

CDR3aa: ASSPDLAGEYNEQF
len: 14
v_gene: TRBV5-1
abundance: few

CDR3aa: ASSPRDSTHTQY
len: 12
v_gene: TRBV12-3/TRBV12-4
abundance: many

CDR3aa: ATSRDLVFEQF
len: 11
v_gene: TRBV15
abundance: few

CDR3aa: ASSPTWETYEQY
len: 12
v_gene: TRBV12-3/TRBV12-4
abundance: .

CDR3aa: ASSSWGTGELF
len: 11
v_gene: TRBV5-1
abundance: many

CDR3aa: ASSESHPYNEQF
len: 12
v_gene: TRBV25-1
abundance: .

CDR3aa: ASSPAPLNTEAF
len: 12
v_gene: TRBV5-1
abundance: .

CDR3aa: ASSYSSSGGTEAF
len: 13
v_gene: TRBV6-5
abundance: .

CDR3aa: ASSSVRRVTYEQY
len: 13
v_gene: TRBV6-1
abundance: few

CDR3aa: ASRSRNSFSYNEQF
len: 14
v_gene: TRBV28
abundance: few

CDR3aa: ASSYSGGRADTQY
len: 13
v_gene: TRBV6-5
abundance: .